This T cell receptor beta chain was sequenced in a study of cytomegalovirus exposure and HLA in healthy donors. Study in general: Genetic ancestry analysis placed under 90% of the 400 or so donors that were genotyped in the Caucasian-associated cluster. Study-level results: TCR beta sequences numbering under 20,000 were associated with HLA alleles at 0.05 false discovery rate in a later analysis. Listed as cytomegalovirus-associated were over 150 TCR beta chains. Some V segments (TRBV6-2 and TRBV6-3 among them) were excluded as indistinguishable.

Germline CDR1 is SEHNR and CDR2 is FQNEAQ (reference sequence). CDR3 size: 14 residues. J gave up 7 bases and V 4 bases, and 3 bases lay outside the gene matches. PCR involved 60 Vbeta and 13 Jbeta primers. Data came from immunoSEQ multiplex PCR; TCRdb stores just in-frame clones and leaves some out. The sample has 130,000 to 150,000 clones, around 72% seen once. For this clone: Its specificity is unknown.

The chain joins TRBV7-9 to TRBJ2-1; 11 bases are shared with TRBD1. The TCR sequence derives from a human donor in good health. The sample taken for sequencing was PBMCs. This CDR3 is CASSSGTGGNEQFF. The CDR3 DNA reads TGTGCCAGCAGCTCCGGGACAGGGGGGAATGAGCAGTTCTTC.